The 28 T cell receptor beta chains reported below all come from one sample, sequenced in a study of blood T cell repertoires in COVID-19 (dated by TCRdb to 2020 to 2022). The protocol used for the library was the immunoSEQ multiplex PCR assay. TCRdb re-hosts the immuneACCESS table, in-frame sequences only. Its copies lack some clones; in the studies checked, an unresolved V gene accounts for under half of them, and the cause for the rest is not known. This sample gives about 310,000 clones in total; about nine tenths of them show up just once. The top ten clones comprise 1% of the sample. The material sequenced was peripheral blood. The receptors originated from a man aged 50 to 59 with active or convalescent COVID-19.

The V gene is TRBV6-4, the J gene TRBJ1-1; 10 nucleotides align to TRBD1. The CDR3 loop spans 13 amino acids. V trimming: 5 bases; J trimming: 5 bases; junction bases outside the gene matches: 2. CDR1 is MRHNA and CDR2 is SNTAGT in the germline V gene. The CDR3 protein is CASSLDRGTEAFF. The CDR3 DNA is TGTGCCAGCAGTCTGGACAGGGGGACTGAAGCTTTCTTT.

J is TRBJ2-1 and V is TRBV28; 8 bases match TRBD2. The germline V gene encodes CDR1 MDHEN and CDR2 SYDVKM. The CDR3 contains 14 residues. Trimming removed 10 bases from V and 5 bases from J; junction bases left unmatched: 10. CDR3 sequence (DNA): TGTGCCACCATCTTATCGGGAGGGAACAATGAGCAGTTCTTC. Residues: CATILSGGNNEQFF. Based on the CDR3 plus reference TRBV28 and TRBJ2-1, the full variable domain is DVKVTQSSRYLVKRTGEKVFLECVQDMDHENMFWYRQDPGLGLRLIYFSYDVKMKEKGDIPEGYSVSREKKERFSLILESASTNQTSMYLCATILSGGNNEQFFGPGTRLTVL.

The V call is TRBV19, the J call TRBJ1-2; 7 bases align to TRBD1. The CDR3 is 13 amino acids. From germline, CDR1 is LNHDA and CDR2 SQIVND (reference sequence). V dropped 7 bases and J dropped 5; count of bases not matched to a gene: 7. This CDR3 is CASNGDSEYGYTF. The CDR3 DNA follows: TGTGCCAGTAACGGGGACAGCGAGTATGGCTACACCTTC.

The chain links TRBV9 to TRBJ2-3; TRBD2 aligns across 12 bases. CDR1 is SGDLS and CDR2 is YYNGEE in the germline V gene. Trimming took 1 base from V and 6 from J; bases not matched to a gene: 6. The CDR3 extends over 16 amino acids. The CDR3, as DNA: TGTGCCAGCAGCGTAAGGTGGGGACTAGCGGGCGATACGCAGTATTTT. Amino acids: CASSVRWGLAGDTQYF.

The CDR3 DNA is TGCGCCAGCAGCCCCGGGTCCGAGGAGGAGACCCAGTACTTC. Translation gives CASSPGSEEETQYF. This rearrangement joins TRBV5-1 to TRBJ2-5; D uncertain. The CDR3 runs to 14 residues. Germline loops: CDR1 SGHRS, CDR2 YFSETQ. V was shortened by 4 bases and J by 5 bases, with 15 bases between the two germline ends.

The chain employs TRBV21-1 and TRBJ1-6; the DNA was not used to check the table's D call, TRBD1. TRBV21-1 is tagged as a pseudogene. There are 18 residues in the CDR3. The CDR3 reads CASSKLKNRGEVNSPLHF. CDR3 in DNA: TGTGCCAGCAGCAAACTAAAAAACAGGGGAGAGGTGAATTCACCCCTCCACTTT.

The chain links TRBV4-3 to TRBJ2-3, with a tentative D call TRBD1 (6 bases). The CDR3 runs to 16 residues. The V and J ends lost 2 bases and 5 bases respectively, with 17 bases between them. Per germline, CDR1 LGHNA and CDR2 YSLEER. The CDR3 DNA is TGCGCCAGCAGCCAAAACCGCAGGGGTGCAGTAGATACGCAGTATTTT. Protein product: CASSQNRRGAVDTQYF.

The chain has TRBV4-1 and TRBJ2-5; perhaps TRBD1 as D (6 bases). The V gene's germline CDR1 is MGHRA and CDR2 YSYEKL. CDR3 size: 16 residues. The ends were cut back, 4 bases at V and 1 base at J, with 16 bases in the middle. The CDR3 DNA sequence: TGCGCCAGCAGCCCGCAACCACAGGGTACCCAAGAGACCCAGTACTTC. It specifies CASSPQPQGTQETQYF.

This chain links TRBV10-3 with TRBJ2-3; 7 nucleotides align to TRBD1. Germline values: CDR1 ENHRY, CDR2 SYGVKD. V lost 6 bases to trimming and J lost 0 bases; unmatched junction nucleotides: 3. This CDR3 region has 14 residues. The CDR3 sequence: CAIRGTVSTDTQYF. Here the CDR3 DNA reads TGTGCCATCAGGGGGACAGTTAGCACAGATACGCAGTATTTT.

This chain connects TRBV10-2 to TRBJ2-3; 10 nucleotides match TRBD2. Germline V gives CDR1 WSHSY, CDR2 SAAADI. The V segment lost 4 bases and the J segment 2 bases; nucleotides outside the gene matches: 3. The CDR3 has 15 amino acids. CDR3 sequence: CASSGGTSVTDTQYF. The CDR3 DNA reads as TGCGCCAGCAGTGGAGGGACTAGCGTCACAGATACGCAGTATTTT.

The chain has TRBV19 and TRBJ1-4, with D perhaps matching TRBD1 (5 bases). The CDR3 is 14 amino acids. V shed 3 bases and J shed 5 bases, with 10 bases lying between them. CDR1 and CDR2 (germline): LNHDA, SQIVND (reference sequence). CDR3 protein: CASSMAGLNEKLFF. CDR3 nucleotides: TGTGCCAGTAGTATGGCAGGGCTGAATGAAAAACTGTTTTTT.

The gene calls are TRBV19 and TRBJ1-5; 7 nucleotides agree with TRBD1. V trimming: 2 bases; J trimming: 4 bases; junction bases outside the gene matches: 5. Germline CDR1 and CDR2: LNHDA and SQIVND (reference sequence). This CDR3 has 15 amino acids. The CDR3 reads CASSIYRQGNQPQHF. CDR3 DNA sequence: TGTGCCAGTAGTATATATAGACAGGGAAATCAGCCCCAGCATTTT.

The V and J genes are TRBV6-6 and TRBJ2-7, with 8 nucleotides matching TRBD1. This CDR3 region has 14 residues. With V trimmed by 6 bases and J by 6 bases, 10 bases remained unmatched. Germline loops: CDR1 MNHNY, CDR2 SVGAGI (reference sequence). CDR3: CASRPGQGRFEQYF. CDR3 in DNA: TGTGCCAGCAGACCCGGACAGGGAAGGTTCGAGCAGTACTTC.

The J gene is TRBJ2-1, the V gene TRBV5-1; no reliable D call. Germline V CDR1 and CDR2: SGHRS, YFSETQ. The CDR3 extends over 13 amino acids. The ends were cut back, 0 bases at V and 6 bases at J, with 7 bases in the middle. Here the CDR3 DNA reads TGCGCCAGCAGCTTGGGGCCCCCCAATGAGCAGTTCTTC. This encodes CASSLGPPNEQFF.

The rearrangement joins TRBV6-5 to TRBJ1-6; 7 bases agree with TRBD1. Germline V gene lookup returns CDR1 MNHEY and CDR2 SVGAGI. The CDR3 is made up of 14 amino acids. The V and J ends lost 5 bases and 6 bases, in that order; junction bases with no gene match: 4. This CDR3 reads CASSRDSFNSPLHF. The CDR3 DNA reads as TGTGCCAGCAGTCGGGACAGTTTTAATTCACCCCTCCACTTT.

The V gene is TRBV5-1, the J gene TRBJ1-2; 10 bases are shared with TRBD1. V gave up 6 bases and J gave up 8 bases; unmatched junction bases: 13. The germline V gene has CDR1 SGHRS and CDR2 YFSETQ. The CDR3 sequence is 15 residues long. The chain's CDR3 is CASNSPGQGQEGYTF. For the CDR3, the DNA is TGCGCCAGCAACTCTCCGGGACAGGGGCAGGAAGGCTACACCTTC.

This chain uses TRBV4-2 with TRBJ2-7; TRBD1 matches 7 bases. The CDR3 has 18 amino acids. Germline V lookup: CDR1 LGHNA, CDR2 YNFKEQ. The V segment lost 5 bases and the J segment 6 bases; nucleotides outside the gene matches: 22. CDR3 in DNA: TGTGCCAGCAGCTATCGGAACTCGGCAGGGGGAACTGGGGGCGAGCAGTACTTC. Protein product: CASSYRNSAGGTGGEQYF.

This chain links TRBV7-9 with TRBJ1-2, with 9 bases lining up with TRBD1. This CDR3 region has 15 residues. The V gene's germline CDR1 is SEHNR and CDR2 FQNEAQ (reference sequence). The J segment lost 7 bases and the V segment lost 3 bases, leaving 9 bases of the junction unmatched. The CDR3 protein is CASSLGSGQGGGYTF. In DNA, the CDR3 is TGTGCCAGCAGCTTGGGGTCGGGACAGGGAGGTGGCTACACCTTC.

The chain uses TRBV18 and TRBJ2-3; 10 bases line up with TRBD2. CDR1 and CDR2 (germline): KGHSH, LQKENI. V trimming: 3 bases; J trimming: 4 bases; junction bases outside the gene matches: 4. The CDR3 consists of 15 residues. For the CDR3, the DNA is TGTGCCAGCTCACCCGCTAGCGGGGGTTCAGATACGCAGTATTTT. Translating it yields CASSPASGGSDTQYF.

CDR3 protein: CASSSSGGAWNEQFF. CDR3 bases: TGTGCCAGCAGCTCTAGCGGGGGGGCATGGAATGAGCAGTTCTTC. This chain connects TRBV7-9 to TRBJ2-1; TRBD2 matches 12 bases. The CDR3 is 15 amino acids. V lost 4 bases to trimming and J lost 7 bases; unmatched junction nucleotides: 5. CDR1 SEHNR and CDR2 FQNEAQ come from the germline V gene (reference sequence).

The chain combines TRBV19 with TRBJ2-7; 7 nucleotides align to TRBD1. After removal of 5 bases from V and 0 bases from J, the junction contained 7 bases not matched to a gene. Germline loops: CDR1 LNHDA, CDR2 SQIVND (reference sequence). The CDR3 has 15 amino acids. CDR3 sequence reads: CASSDRDRRSYEQYF. In nucleotides, the CDR3 is TGTGCCAGTAGTGACCGGGACAGACGCTCCTACGAGCAGTACTTC.

The rearrangement uses TRBV12-3 or TRBV12-4 and TRBJ1-5, with D perhaps TRBD1 (6 bases). The CDR3 extends over 13 amino acids. V shed 7 bases and J shed 3 bases, with 10 bases lying between them. This CDR3 reads CASTRGANQPQHF. The CDR3 bases are TGTGCCAGCACCCGGGGGGCCAATCAGCCCCAGCATTTT.

This clone was picked up one time. The genes are TRBV5-1 and TRBJ1-4; 7 nucleotides line up with TRBD1. Per germline, CDR1 SGHRS and CDR2 YFSETQ. With V trimmed by 4 bases and J by 0 bases, 3 bases remained unmatched. CDR3 size: 15 residues. CDR3 in amino acids: CASSEGTATNEKLFF. The DNA of the CDR3 is TGCGCCAGCAGCGAAGGGACAGCAACTAATGAAAAACTGTTTTTT.

V usage is TRBV19 and J usage is TRBJ2-1; D perhaps matches TRBD1 (6 bases). Trimming took off 8 bases at V and 7 bases at J, with 15 bases between the two ends. CDR1 and CDR2 from the germline V gene are LNHDA and SQIVND (reference sequence). This CDR3 comprises 13 residues. CDR3 bases: TGTGCCAGTCGGGACAACCCAGGGAATGAGCAGTTCTTC. Translation: CASRDNPGNEQFF. Looking up the rest from reference TRBV19 and TRBJ2-1 gives the full variable domain: DGGITQSPKYLFRKEGQNVTLSCEQNLNHDAMYWYRQDPGQGLRLIYYSQIVNDFQKGDIAEGYSVSREKKESFPLTVTSAQKNPTAFYLCASRDNPGNEQFFGPGTRLTVL.

The chain employs TRBV19 and TRBJ1-2; the D gene is possibly TRBD1 (6 bases). Germline CDR1 LNHDA, CDR2 SQIVND (reference sequence). CDR3 length: 14 residues. The V end was cut by 5 bases, the J end by 5 bases, with 15 bases between. In nucleotides, the CDR3 is TGTGCCAGTAGTCCAAACCGGGACAAATATGGCTACACCTTC. This translates into CASSPNRDKYGYTF.

The J gene is TRBJ2-2, the V gene TRBV29-1, with 14 bases matching TRBD2. Germline CDR1 SQVTM, CDR2 ANQGSEA. The CDR3 has 16 amino acids. V trimming: 8 bases; J trimming: 5 bases; junction bases outside the gene matches: 10. CDR3 loop: CSIGTSGGSDTGELFF. As DNA, the CDR3 is TGCAGCATAGGGACTAGCGGGGGATCGGATACCGGGGAGCTGTTTTTT.

The gene calls are TRBV18 and TRBJ2-3; TRBD2 matches 8 bases. From germline, CDR1 is KGHSH and CDR2 LQKENI. The V segment lost 3 bases and the J segment 2 bases; nucleotides outside the gene matches: 10. The CDR3 has 17 amino acids. The CDR3 region is CASSPTGAGVFTDTQYF. CDR3 nucleotides: TGTGCCAGCTCACCCACAGGAGCGGGGGTTTTCACAGATACGCAGTATTTT.

The gene calls are TRBV27 and TRBJ2-1, with 14 bases matching TRBD2. V lost 3 bases, J lost 6 bases, and 7 bases stayed unmatched. The CDR3 covers 17 residues. Germline loops: CDR1 MNHEY, CDR2 SMNVEV (reference sequence). CDR3 region: CASSLARGLAGANEQFF. CDR3 nucleotides: TGTGCCAGCAGTTTGGCCCGGGGACTAGCGGGAGCCAATGAGCAGTTCTTC.